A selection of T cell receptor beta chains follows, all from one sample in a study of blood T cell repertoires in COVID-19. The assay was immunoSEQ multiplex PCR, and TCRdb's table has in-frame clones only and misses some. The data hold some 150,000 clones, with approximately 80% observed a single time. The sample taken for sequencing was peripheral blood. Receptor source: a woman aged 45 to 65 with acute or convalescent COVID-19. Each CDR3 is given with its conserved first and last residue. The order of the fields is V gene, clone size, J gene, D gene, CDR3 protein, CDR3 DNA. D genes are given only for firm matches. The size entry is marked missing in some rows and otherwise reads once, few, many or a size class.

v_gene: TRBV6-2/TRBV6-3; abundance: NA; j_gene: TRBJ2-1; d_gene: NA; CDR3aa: CASSPNEREQFF; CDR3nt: TGTGCCAGCAGCCCGAATGAGCGGGAGCAGTTCTTC
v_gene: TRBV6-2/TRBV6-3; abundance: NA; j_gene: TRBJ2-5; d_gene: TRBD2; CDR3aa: CASSPHGLAGAETQYF; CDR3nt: TGTGCCAGCAGTCCACACGGACTAGCGGGGGCGGAGACCCAGTACTTC
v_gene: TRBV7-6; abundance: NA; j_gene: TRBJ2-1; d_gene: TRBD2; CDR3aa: CASSQPSGSSNEQFF; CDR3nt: TGTGCCAGCAGCCAGCCTAGCGGGAGTAGCAATGAGCAGTTCTTC
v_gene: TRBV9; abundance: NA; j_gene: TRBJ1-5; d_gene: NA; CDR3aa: CASSVGQGLNQPQHF; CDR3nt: TGTGCCAGCAGCGTAGGGCAGGGGCTAAATCAGCCCCAGCATTTT
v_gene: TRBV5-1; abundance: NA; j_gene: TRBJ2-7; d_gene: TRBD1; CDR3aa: CASSLASGGRNEQYF; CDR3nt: TGCGCCAGCAGCTTGGCCTCAGGGGGTAGGAACGAGCAGTACTTC
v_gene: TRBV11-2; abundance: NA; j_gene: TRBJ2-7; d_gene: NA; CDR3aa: CASGSLYEQYF; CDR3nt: TGTGCCAGCGGCAGTCTGTACGAGCAGTACTTC
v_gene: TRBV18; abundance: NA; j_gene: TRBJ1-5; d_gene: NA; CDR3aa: CASSTGFGYSNQPQHF; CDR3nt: TGTGCCAGCTCGACCGGGTTTGGATATAGCAATCAGCCCCAGCATTTT
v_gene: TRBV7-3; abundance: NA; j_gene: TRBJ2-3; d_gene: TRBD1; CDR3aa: CASSFIGTGQGATDTQYF; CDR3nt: TGTGCCAGCAGCTTTATCGGAACGGGACAGGGGGCCACAGATACGCAGTATTTT
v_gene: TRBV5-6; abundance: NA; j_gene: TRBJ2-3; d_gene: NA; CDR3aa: CASTTGGVEYF; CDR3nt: TGTGCCAGCACCACGGGTGGAGTGGAGTATTTT
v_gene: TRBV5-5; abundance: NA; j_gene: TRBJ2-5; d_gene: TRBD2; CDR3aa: CASSLGEGRQETQYF; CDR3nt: TGTGCCAGCAGCTTGGGGGAGGGCCGCCAAGAGACCCAGTACTTC
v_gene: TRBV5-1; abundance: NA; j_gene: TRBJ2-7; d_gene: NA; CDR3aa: CASSLGRGSYEQYF; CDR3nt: TGCGCCAGCAGCTTGGGAAGGGGCTCCTACGAGCAGTACTTC
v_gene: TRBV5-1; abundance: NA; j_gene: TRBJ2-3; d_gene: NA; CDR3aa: CASSLVLPGDTDTQYF; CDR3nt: TGCGCCAGCAGCTTGGTCTTACCCGGAGACACAGATACGCAGTATTTT
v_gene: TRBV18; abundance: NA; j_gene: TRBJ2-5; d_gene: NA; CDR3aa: CASSPYDTPGETQYF; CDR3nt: TGTGCCAGCTCACCATACGACACTCCTGGGGAGACCCAGTACTTC
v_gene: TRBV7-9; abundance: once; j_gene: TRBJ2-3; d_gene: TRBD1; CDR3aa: CASSLWRDRGWDTQYF; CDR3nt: TGTGCCAGCAGCTTGTGGCGGGACAGGGGTTGGGATACGCAGTATTTT
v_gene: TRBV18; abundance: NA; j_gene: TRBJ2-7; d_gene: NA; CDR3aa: CASSPPGRGGAGIEQYF; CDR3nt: TGTGCCAGCTCACCACCAGGAAGGGGGGGCGCGGGTATTGAGCAGTACTTC
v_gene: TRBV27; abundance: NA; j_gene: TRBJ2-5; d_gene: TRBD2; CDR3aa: CASSFLAGKQETQYF; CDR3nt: TGTGCCAGCAGTTTCCTAGCGGGGAAACAAGAGACCCAGTACTTC
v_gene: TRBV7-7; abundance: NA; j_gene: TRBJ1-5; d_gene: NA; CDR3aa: CASSLGLAYSNQPQHF; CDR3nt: TGTGCCAGCAGCTTAGGCCTCGCCTATAGCAATCAGCCCCAGCATTTT
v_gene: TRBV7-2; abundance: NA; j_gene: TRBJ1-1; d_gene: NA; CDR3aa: CASSLNSMNTEAFF; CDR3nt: TGTGCCAGCAGCTTAAACAGCATGAACACTGAAGCTTTCTTT
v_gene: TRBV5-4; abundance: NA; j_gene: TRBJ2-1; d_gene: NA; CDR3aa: CASSLGLGSSYNEQFF; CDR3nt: TGTGCCAGCAGCTTGGGTCTCGGGAGCTCCTACAATGAGCAGTTCTTC
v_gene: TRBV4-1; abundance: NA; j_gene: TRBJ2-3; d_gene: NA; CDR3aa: CASSLWSGEGGTDTQYF; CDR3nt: TGCGCCAGCAGCCTTTGGTCCGGGGAGGGGGGCACAGATACGCAGTATTTT
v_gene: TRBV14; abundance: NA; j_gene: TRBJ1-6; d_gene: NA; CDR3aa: CASSQDAAVFNSPLHF; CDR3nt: TGTGCCAGCAGCCAAGATGCTGCGGTCTTTAATTCACCCCTCCACTTT
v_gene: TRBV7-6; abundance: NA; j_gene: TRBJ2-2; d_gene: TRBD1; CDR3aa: CASSPPVGTGGTGELFF; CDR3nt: TGTGCCAGCAGCCCCCCGGTAGGGACAGGGGGGACCGGGGAGCTGTTTTTT
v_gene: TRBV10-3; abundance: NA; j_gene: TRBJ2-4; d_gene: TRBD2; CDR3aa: CAISEGTSGKNIQYF; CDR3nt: TGTGCCATCAGTGAAGGGACTAGCGGGAAAAACATTCAGTACTTC
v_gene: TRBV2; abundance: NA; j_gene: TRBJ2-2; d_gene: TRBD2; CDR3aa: CASNLREGRTGELFF; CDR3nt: TGTGCCAGCAATCTCAGGGAGGGTCGCACCGGGGAGCTGTTTTTT
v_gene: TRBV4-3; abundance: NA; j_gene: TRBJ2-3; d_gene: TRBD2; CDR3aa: CASSQALFWGGNTDTQYF; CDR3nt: TGCGCCAGCAGCCAAGCTCTGTTTTGGGGGGGGAACACAGATACGCAGTATTTT
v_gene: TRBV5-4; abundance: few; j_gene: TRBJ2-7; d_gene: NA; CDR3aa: CASSKTSPYEQYF; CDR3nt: TGTGCCAGCAGCAAGACTAGTCCCTACGAGCAGTACTTC
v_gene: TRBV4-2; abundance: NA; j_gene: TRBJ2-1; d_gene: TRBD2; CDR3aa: CASSQDAGGRAFNEQFF; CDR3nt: TGTGCCAGCAGCCAAGATGCTGGCGGGAGGGCCTTTAATGAGCAGTTCTTC
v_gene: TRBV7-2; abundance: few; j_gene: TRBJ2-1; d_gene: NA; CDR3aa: CASSLVGREIPNEQFF; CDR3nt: TGTGCCAGCAGCTTAGTTGGACGGGAGATTCCCAATGAGCAGTTCTTC
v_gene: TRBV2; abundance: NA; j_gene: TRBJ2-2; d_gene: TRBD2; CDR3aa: CASSKGLAGTGELFF; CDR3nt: TGTGCCAGCAGTAAGGGACTAGCGGGTACCGGGGAGCTGTTTTTT